The entry that follows covers one TCR beta chain sequence. Its matching antigen is unknown. TCRdb analysed the 5' RACE reads with MiXCR anew, one entry per CDR3 protein. Among under 200,000 distinct CDR3 sequences listed, over 10% were seen once. The data originate from a study of CD8 T cells in ankylosing spondylitis. Broader study findings: Disease-linked clones displayed a CD8+ phenotype and appeared relatively rarely in peripheral blood.

The germline V and J ends were trimmed by 1 base and 5 bases, with 14 bases remaining between them. The CDR3 length is 15 residues. The sample taken for sequencing was blood, either unsorted or a sorted T cell fraction (not recorded which). The origin of this receptor is a female donor with ankylosing spondylitis or in good health (not recorded which). The chain couples TRBV12-3 or TRBV12-4 to TRBJ2-5; maybe TRBD2 (6 bases). CDR3 coding DNA: TGTGCCAGCAGTTTAGGCGGCGGGGTAGCGGAGACCCAGTACTTC. It is translated as CASSLGGGVAETQYF.